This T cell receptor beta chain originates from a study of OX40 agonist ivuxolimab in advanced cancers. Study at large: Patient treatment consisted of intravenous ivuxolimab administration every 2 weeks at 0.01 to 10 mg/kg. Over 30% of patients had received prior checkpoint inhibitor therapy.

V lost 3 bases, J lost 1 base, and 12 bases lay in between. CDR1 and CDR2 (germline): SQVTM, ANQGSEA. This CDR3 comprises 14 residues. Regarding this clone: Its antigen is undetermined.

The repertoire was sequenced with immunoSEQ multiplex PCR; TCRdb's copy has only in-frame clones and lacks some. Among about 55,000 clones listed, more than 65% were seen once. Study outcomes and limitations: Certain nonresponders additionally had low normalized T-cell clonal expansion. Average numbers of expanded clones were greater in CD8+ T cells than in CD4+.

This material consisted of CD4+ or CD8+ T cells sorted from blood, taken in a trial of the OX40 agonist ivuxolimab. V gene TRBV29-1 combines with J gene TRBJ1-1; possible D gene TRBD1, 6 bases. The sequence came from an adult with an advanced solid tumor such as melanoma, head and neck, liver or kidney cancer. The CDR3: CSVDSGQSNTEAFF. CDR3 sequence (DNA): TGCAGCGTTGACTCAGGACAGTCGAACACTGAAGCTTTCTTT.